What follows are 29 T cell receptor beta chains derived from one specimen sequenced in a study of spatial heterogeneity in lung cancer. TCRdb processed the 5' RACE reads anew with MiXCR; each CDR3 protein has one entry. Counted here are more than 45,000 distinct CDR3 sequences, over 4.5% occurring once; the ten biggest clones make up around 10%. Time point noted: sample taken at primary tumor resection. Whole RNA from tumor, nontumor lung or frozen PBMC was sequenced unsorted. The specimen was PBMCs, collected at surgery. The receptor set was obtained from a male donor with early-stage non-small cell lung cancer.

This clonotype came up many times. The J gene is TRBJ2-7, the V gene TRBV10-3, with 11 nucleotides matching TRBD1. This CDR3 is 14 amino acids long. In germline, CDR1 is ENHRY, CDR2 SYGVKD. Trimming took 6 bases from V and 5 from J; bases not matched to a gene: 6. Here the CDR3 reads CAIRRTGGMNEQYF. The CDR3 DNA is TGTGCCATCAGGCGGACAGGGGGCATGAACGAGCAGTACTTC.

CDR3 protein: CASSRQTNYGYTF. The CDR3 region has the DNA TGTGCCAGCAGTCGGCAAACTAACTATGGCTACACCTTC. This chain connects TRBV6-5 to TRBJ1-2, with D uncertain. Between the trimmed V and J ends, which lost 5 bases and 0 bases, there was a span of 7 bases. The CDR3 contains 13 residues. CDR1 and CDR2 (germline): MNHEY, SVGAGI.

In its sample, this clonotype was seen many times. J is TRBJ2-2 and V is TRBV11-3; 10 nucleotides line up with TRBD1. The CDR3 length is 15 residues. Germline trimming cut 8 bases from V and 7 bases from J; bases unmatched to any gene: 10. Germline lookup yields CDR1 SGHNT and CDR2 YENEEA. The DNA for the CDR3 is TGTGCCAGCTCTCTGGGGACAGGGGTAATCGGGGAGCTGTTTTTT. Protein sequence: CASSLGTGVIGELFF.

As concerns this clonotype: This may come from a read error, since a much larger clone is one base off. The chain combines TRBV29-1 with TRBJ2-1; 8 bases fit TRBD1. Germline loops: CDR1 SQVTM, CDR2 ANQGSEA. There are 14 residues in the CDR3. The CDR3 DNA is TGCAGCGGGACCAGGGGGCGGTCATACAATGGGCAGTTCTTC. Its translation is CSGTRGRSYNGQFF.

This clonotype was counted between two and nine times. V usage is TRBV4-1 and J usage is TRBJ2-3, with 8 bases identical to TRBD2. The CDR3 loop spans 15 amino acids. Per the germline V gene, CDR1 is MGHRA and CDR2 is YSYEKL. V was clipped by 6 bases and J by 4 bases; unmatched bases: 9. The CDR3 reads CASSLEASGSDTQYF. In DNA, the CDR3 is TGCGCCAGCAGTCTAGAGGCTAGCGGGTCAGATACGCAGTATTTT.

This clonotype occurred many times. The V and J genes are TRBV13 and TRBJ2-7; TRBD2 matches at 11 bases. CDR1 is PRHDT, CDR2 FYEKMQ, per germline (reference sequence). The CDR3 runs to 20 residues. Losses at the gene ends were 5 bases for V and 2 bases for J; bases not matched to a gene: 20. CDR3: CASSTRTGSWTSGHAYEQYF. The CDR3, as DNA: TGTGCCAGCAGCACCCGGACAGGGTCTTGGACTAGCGGGCACGCCTACGAGCAGTACTTC.

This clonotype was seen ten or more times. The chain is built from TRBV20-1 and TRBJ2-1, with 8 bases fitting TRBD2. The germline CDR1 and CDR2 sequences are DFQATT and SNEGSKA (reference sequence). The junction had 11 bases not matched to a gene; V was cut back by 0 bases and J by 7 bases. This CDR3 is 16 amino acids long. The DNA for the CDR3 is TGCAGTGCTAGAGACCCCACTAGCGGCCTAAGAAATGAGCAGTTCTTC. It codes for CSARDPTSGLRNEQFF.

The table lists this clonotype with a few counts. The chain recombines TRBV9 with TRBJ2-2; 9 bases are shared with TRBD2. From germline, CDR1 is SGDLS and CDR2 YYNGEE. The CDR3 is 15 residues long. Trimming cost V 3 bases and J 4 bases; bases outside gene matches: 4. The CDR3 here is CASSGGLASTGELFF. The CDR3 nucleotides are TGTGCCAGCAGCGGCGGACTAGCGAGCACCGGGGAGCTGTTTTTT.

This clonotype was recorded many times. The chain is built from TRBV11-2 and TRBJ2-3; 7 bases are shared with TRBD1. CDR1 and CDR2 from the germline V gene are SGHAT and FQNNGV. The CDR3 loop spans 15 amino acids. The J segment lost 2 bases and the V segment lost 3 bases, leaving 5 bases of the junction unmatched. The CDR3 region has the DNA TGTGCCAGCAGCTTCCGACAGGGTCTCACAGATACGCAGTATTTT. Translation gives CASSFRQGLTDTQYF.

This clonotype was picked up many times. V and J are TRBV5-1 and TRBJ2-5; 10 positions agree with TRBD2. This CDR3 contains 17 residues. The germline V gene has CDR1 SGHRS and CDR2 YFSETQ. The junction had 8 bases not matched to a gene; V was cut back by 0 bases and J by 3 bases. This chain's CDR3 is CASSLEVSGRAKETQYF. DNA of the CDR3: TGCGCCAGCAGCTTGGAAGTCAGCGGGAGGGCCAAAGAGACCCAGTACTTC.

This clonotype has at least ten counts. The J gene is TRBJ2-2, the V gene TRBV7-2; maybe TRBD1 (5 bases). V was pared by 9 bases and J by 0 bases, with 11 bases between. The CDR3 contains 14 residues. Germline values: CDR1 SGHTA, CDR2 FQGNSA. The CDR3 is CASKGQANTGELFF. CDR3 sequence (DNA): TGTGCCAGTAAGGGGCAGGCGAACACCGGGGAGCTGTTTTTT.

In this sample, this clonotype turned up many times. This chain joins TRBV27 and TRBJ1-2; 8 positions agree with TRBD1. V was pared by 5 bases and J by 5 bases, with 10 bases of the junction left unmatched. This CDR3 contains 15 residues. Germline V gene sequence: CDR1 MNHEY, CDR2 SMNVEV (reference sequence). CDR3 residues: CASSPGSDRDYGYTF. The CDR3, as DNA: TGTGCCAGCAGTCCGGGGTCGGACAGGGATTATGGCTACACCTTC.

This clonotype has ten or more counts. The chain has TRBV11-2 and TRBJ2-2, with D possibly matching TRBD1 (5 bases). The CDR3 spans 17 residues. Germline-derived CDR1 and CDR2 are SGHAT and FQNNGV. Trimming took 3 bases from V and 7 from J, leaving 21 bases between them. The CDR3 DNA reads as TGTGCCAGCAGCTTGGGTATGGGAAGGGGTCCGGACGGGGAGCTGTTTTTT. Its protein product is CASSLGMGRGPDGELFF.

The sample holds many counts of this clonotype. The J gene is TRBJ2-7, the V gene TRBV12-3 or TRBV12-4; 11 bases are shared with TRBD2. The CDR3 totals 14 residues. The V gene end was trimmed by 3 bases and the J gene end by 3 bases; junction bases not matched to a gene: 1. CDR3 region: CASSFGLAGYEQYF. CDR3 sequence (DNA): TGTGCCAGCAGTTTCGGACTAGCGGGCTACGAGCAGTACTTC.

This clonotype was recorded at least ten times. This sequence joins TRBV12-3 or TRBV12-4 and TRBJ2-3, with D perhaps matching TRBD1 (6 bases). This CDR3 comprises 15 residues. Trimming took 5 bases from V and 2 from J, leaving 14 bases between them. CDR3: CASSPGTPATDTQYF. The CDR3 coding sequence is TGTGCCAGCAGTCCCGGGACACCCGCCACAGATACGCAGTATTTT.

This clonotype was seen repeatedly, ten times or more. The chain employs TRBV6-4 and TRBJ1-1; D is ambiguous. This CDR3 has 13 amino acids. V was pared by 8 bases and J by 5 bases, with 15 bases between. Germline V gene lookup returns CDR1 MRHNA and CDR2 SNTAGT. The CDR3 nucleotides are TGTGCCAGCGGATCAGATATCGGGACTGAAGCTTTCTTT. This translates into CASGSDIGTEAFF.

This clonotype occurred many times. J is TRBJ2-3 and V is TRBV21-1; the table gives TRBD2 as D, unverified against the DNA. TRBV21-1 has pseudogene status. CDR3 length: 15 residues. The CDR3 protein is CASSTTRAGEDTQYF. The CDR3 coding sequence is TGTGCCAGCAGCACGACCCGAGCGGGAGAGGATACGCAGTATTTT.

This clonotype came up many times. The CDR3 DNA reads TGTGCCAGCAGCCTATTACCGGGACTACCAAATACGCAGTATTTT. Its protein is CASSLLPGLPNTQYF. The chain combines TRBV7-2 with TRBJ2-3, with 7 bases that match TRBD2. V was pared by 5 bases and J by 7 bases, with 12 bases of the junction left unmatched. The V gene's germline CDR1 is SGHTA and CDR2 FQGNSA. This CDR3 is built from 15 residues.

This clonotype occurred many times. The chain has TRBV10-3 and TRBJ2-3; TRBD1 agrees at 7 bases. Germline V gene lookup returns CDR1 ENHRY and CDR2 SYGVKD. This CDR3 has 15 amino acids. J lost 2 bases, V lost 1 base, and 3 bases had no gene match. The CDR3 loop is CAISEWDSNTDTQYF. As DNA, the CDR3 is TGTGCCATCAGTGAGTGGGACAGCAACACAGATACGCAGTATTTT.

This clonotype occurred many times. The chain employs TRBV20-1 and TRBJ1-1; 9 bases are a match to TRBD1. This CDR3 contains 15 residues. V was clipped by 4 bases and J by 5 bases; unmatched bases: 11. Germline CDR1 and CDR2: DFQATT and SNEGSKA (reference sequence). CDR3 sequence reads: CSAIRRDRAGTEAFF. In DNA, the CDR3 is TGCAGTGCTATTCGAAGGGACAGGGCGGGAACTGAAGCTTTCTTT.

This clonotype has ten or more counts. CDR3 region: CSVVRGGETQYF. The CDR3, as DNA: TGCAGCGTTGTACGAGGAGGCGAGACCCAGTACTTC. The chain employs TRBV29-1 and TRBJ2-5; TRBD2 might be the D (5 bases). Trimming removed 4 bases from V and 5 bases from J, with 11 bases in between. There are 12 residues in the CDR3. Germline CDR1 is SQVTM and CDR2 is ANQGSEA.

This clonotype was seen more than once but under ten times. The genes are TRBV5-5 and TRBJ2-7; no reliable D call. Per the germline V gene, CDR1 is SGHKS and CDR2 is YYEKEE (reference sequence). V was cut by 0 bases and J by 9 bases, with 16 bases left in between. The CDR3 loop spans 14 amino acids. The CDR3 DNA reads TGTGCCAGCAGCTTGGGGTGGCAAAAAGGCGGGCAGTACTTC. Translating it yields CASSLGWQKGGQYF.

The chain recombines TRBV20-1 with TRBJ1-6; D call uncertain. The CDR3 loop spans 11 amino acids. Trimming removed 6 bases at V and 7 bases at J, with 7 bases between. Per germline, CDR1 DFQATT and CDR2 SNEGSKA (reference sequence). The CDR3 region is CSAERNSPLHF. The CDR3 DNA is TGCAGTGCAGAGAGGAATTCACCCCTCCACTTT.

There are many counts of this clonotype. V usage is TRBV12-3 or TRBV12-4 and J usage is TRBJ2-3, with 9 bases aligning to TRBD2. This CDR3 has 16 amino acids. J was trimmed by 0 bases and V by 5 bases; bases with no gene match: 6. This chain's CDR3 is CASSLLAGPSTDTQYF. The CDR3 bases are TGTGCCAGCAGTCTCCTAGCGGGACCTAGCACAGATACGCAGTATTTT.

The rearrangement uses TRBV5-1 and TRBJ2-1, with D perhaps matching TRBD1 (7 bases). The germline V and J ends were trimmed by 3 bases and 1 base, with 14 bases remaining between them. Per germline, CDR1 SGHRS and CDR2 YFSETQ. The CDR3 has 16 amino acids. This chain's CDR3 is CASSWIAGGSYNEQFF. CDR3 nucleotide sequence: TGCGCCAGCAGCTGGATTGCAGGGGGGTCCTACAATGAGCAGTTCTTC.

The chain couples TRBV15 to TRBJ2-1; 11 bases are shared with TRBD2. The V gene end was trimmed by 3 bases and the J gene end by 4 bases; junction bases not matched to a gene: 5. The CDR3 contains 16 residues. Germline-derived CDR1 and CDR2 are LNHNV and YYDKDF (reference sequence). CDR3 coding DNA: TGTGCCACCAGCAGGAGTAGCGGGAGGGATTACAATGAGCAGTTCTTC. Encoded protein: CATSRSSGRDYNEQFF.

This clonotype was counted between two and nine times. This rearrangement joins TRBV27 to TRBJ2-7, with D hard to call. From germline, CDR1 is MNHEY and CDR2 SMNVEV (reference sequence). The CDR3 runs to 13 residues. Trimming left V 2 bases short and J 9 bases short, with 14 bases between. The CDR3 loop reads CASSLLAPPGQYF. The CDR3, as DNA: TGTGCCAGCAGTTTACTCGCTCCCCCAGGGCAGTACTTC.

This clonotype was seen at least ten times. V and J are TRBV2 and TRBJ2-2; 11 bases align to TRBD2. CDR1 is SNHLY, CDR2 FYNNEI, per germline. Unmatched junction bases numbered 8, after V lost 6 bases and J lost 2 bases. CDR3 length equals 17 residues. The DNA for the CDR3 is TGTGCCAGCAGGTTCGGGACTAGCGGACCAAACACCGGGGAGCTGTTTTTT. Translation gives CASRFGTSGPNTGELFF.

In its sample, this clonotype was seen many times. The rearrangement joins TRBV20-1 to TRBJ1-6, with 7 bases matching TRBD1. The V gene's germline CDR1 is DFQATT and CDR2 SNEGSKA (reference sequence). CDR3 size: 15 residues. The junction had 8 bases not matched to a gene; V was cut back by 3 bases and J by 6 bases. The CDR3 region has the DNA TGCAGTGCTAGCAAGGTTACAGGGGTTAATTCACCCCTCCACTTT. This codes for CSASKVTGVNSPLHF.